The rows below give T cell receptor beta chains drawn from one sample of a study of radiotherapy plus CTLA-4 blockade in lung cancer. Generated by immunoSEQ multiplex PCR, the TCRdb table keeps only in-frame clones and is missing some. The sample includes over 80,000 clones, 75% to 90% of them seen just once. Sequencing was performed on peripheral blood, taken from a patient treated with radiotherapy plus ipilimumab. The source of these receptors is a human donor with non-small cell lung cancer who had stable disease on radiotherapy plus ipilimumab. Each CDR3 is given with its conserved first and last residue. Each record gives: V gene, D gene, clone size, J gene, CDR3 protein, CDR3 DNA. D genes are given only for firm matches. Clone size is stated in some rows and not others, as once, few, many or a class when expanded.

V gene: TRBV28
D gene: .
clone size: .
J gene: TRBJ2-2
CDR3 protein: CATYASKGSGELFF
CDR3 DNA: TGTGCCACCTACGCCTCGAAGGGGTCCGGGGAGCTGTTTTTT

V gene: TRBV28
D gene: TRBD2
clone size: .
J gene: TRBJ2-7
CDR3 protein: CASSLSPRGLAGGGEQYF
CDR3 DNA: TGTGCCAGCAGTTTATCCCCACGGGGACTAGCGGGAGGGGGCGAGCAGTACTTC

V gene: TRBV7-2
D gene: .
clone size: .
J gene: TRBJ2-7
CDR3 protein: CASSHQENNSYEQYF
CDR3 DNA: TGTGCCAGCAGCCACCAGGAAAACAACTCCTACGAGCAGTACTTC

V gene: TRBV7-2
D gene: TRBD2
clone size: .
J gene: TRBJ2-1
CDR3 protein: CASSSGGYNEQFF
CDR3 DNA: TGTGCCAGCAGCTCGGGGGGTTACAATGAGCAGTTCTTC

V gene: TRBV18
D gene: TRBD1
clone size: .
J gene: TRBJ2-3
CDR3 protein: CASSPTPQGLPTDTQYF
CDR3 DNA: TGTGCCAGCTCACCGACGCCACAGGGGCTCCCCACAGATACGCAGTATTTT

V gene: TRBV9
D gene: .
clone size: .
J gene: TRBJ2-3
CDR3 protein: CASSTVPGKDTQYF
CDR3 DNA: TGTGCCAGCAGCACCGTACCGGGGAAGGATACGCAGTATTTT

V gene: TRBV5-1
D gene: .
clone size: .
J gene: TRBJ1-3
CDR3 protein: CASSLEGSSSGNTIYF
CDR3 DNA: TGCGCCAGCAGCTTGGAGGGTTCCAGCTCTGGAAACACCATATATTTT

V gene: TRBV19
D gene: .
clone size: .
J gene: TRBJ1-5
CDR3 protein: CASTINSAGVNQPQHF
CDR3 DNA: TGTGCCAGTACCATCAACTCGGCAGGGGTAAATCAGCCCCAGCATTTT

V gene: TRBV15
D gene: TRBD2
clone size: .
J gene: TRBJ2-7
CDR3 protein: CATSGSGGPTDEQYF
CDR3 DNA: TGTGCCACCAGCGGTAGCGGGGGGCCAACGGACGAGCAGTACTTC

V gene: TRBV7-3
D gene: .
clone size: .
J gene: TRBJ2-7
CDR3 protein: CASSLALGGPYEQYF
CDR3 DNA: TGTGCCAGCAGCTTAGCCTTGGGGGGCCCCTACGAGCAGTACTTC

V gene: TRBV27
D gene: .
clone size: .
J gene: TRBJ1-1
CDR3 protein: CASSLSGYTEAFF
CDR3 DNA: TGTGCCAGCAGTTTATCGGGGTACACTGAAGCTTTCTTT

V gene: TRBV6-5
D gene: .
clone size: .
J gene: TRBJ2-3
CDR3 protein: CASSYWAAVPTDTQYF
CDR3 DNA: TGTGCCAGCAGTTATTGGGCGGCAGTCCCGACAGATACGCAGTATTTT

V gene: TRBV5-3
D gene: .
clone size: .
J gene: TRBJ1-1
CDR3 protein: CARKLGIPLNTEAFF
CDR3 DNA: TGTGCCAGAAAATTGGGAATCCCGTTGAACACTGAAGCTTTCTTT

V gene: TRBV28
D gene: .
clone size: .
J gene: TRBJ2-2
CDR3 protein: CASKSGTTNTGELFF
CDR3 DNA: TGTGCCAGCAAGTCCGGCACTACGAACACCGGGGAGCTGTTTTTT

V gene: TRBV28
D gene: TRBD2
clone size: .
J gene: TRBJ2-3
CDR3 protein: CASSLRGGPADTQYF
CDR3 DNA: TGTGCCAGCAGTTTGCGGGGGGGGCCCGCAGATACGCAGTATTTT

V gene: TRBV6-5
D gene: TRBD1
clone size: .
J gene: TRBJ1-1
CDR3 protein: CASSSGTGGNTEAFF
CDR3 DNA: TGTGCCAGCAGTTCCGGGACAGGGGGGAACACTGAAGCTTTCTTT

V gene: TRBV28
D gene: .
clone size: .
J gene: TRBJ1-5
CDR3 protein: CASSRTDYSNQPQHF
CDR3 DNA: TGTGCCAGCAGTCGGACGGATTATAGCAATCAGCCCCAGCATTTT

V gene: TRBV15
D gene: .
clone size: .
J gene: TRBJ1-6
CDR3 protein: CATSRRRVPSLDSPLHF
CDR3 DNA: TGTGCCACCAGTCGCCGACGGGTCCCCAGCCTGGATTCACCCCTCCACTTT

V gene: TRBV5-1
D gene: TRBD1
clone size: .
J gene: TRBJ2-6
CDR3 protein: CASSLGDRAGANVLTF
CDR3 DNA: TGCGCCAGCAGCTTGGGGGACAGGGCCGGGGCCAACGTCCTGACTTTC

V gene: TRBV27
D gene: .
clone size: .
J gene: TRBJ2-7
CDR3 protein: CASSFHNSYEQYF
CDR3 DNA: TGTGCCAGCAGTTTCCACAACTCCTACGAGCAGTACTTC

V gene: TRBV7-6
D gene: .
clone size: .
J gene: TRBJ2-7
CDR3 protein: CASVPAEQYF
CDR3 DNA: TGTGCCAGCGTGCCAGCGGAGCAGTACTTC

V gene: TRBV2
D gene: TRBD1
clone size: .
J gene: TRBJ1-4
CDR3 protein: CASTWDRGRGKLFF
CDR3 DNA: TGTGCCAGCACCTGGGACAGGGGCCGCGGAAAACTGTTTTTT

V gene: TRBV28
D gene: .
clone size: few
J gene: TRBJ1-3
CDR3 protein: CASSPREDSGNTIYF
CDR3 DNA: TGTGCCAGCAGTCCTAGAGAGGACTCTGGAAACACCATATATTTT

V gene: TRBV30
D gene: TRBD2
clone size: .
J gene: TRBJ2-7
CDR3 protein: CAWKRPGLAASYEQYF
CDR3 DNA: TGTGCCTGGAAAAGGCCGGGACTAGCGGCATCCTACGAGCAGTACTTC

V gene: TRBV28
D gene: .
clone size: .
J gene: TRBJ1-2
CDR3 protein: CASAVSFYGYTF
CDR3 DNA: TGTGCCAGCGCGGTATCTTTCTATGGCTACACCTTC

V gene: TRBV7-2
D gene: .
clone size: .
J gene: TRBJ2-1
CDR3 protein: CASSLRVYEQFF
CDR3 DNA: TGTGCCAGCAGCCTTAGGGTCTATGAGCAGTTCTTC

V gene: TRBV5-5
D gene: TRBD1
clone size: .
J gene: TRBJ1-2
CDR3 protein: CASSGGARGGVYGYTF
CDR3 DNA: TGTGCCAGCAGCGGTGGGGCGCGAGGGGGCGTCTATGGCTACACCTTC

V gene: TRBV19
D gene: TRBD1
clone size: .
J gene: TRBJ1-2
CDR3 protein: CASSTIGTGGNYGYTF
CDR3 DNA: TGTGCCAGTAGTACGATCGGGACAGGAGGGAATTATGGCTACACCTTC

V gene: TRBV6-1
D gene: .
clone size: .
J gene: TRBJ2-7
CDR3 protein: CASRGPLSSYEQYF
CDR3 DNA: TGTGCCAGCCGGGGACCGCTGAGCTCCTACGAGCAGTACTTC

V gene: TRBV9
D gene: .
clone size: .
J gene: TRBJ1-2
CDR3 protein: CASRAGQGRSYGYTF
CDR3 DNA: TGTGCCAGCAGGGCAGGGCAGGGTCGGAGCTATGGCTACACCTTC

V gene: TRBV5-1
D gene: .
clone size: .
J gene: TRBJ2-1
CDR3 protein: CASSLDTSSYNEQFF
CDR3 DNA: TGCGCCAGCAGCTTGGATACTTCCTCCTACAATGAGCAGTTCTTC

V gene: TRBV29-1
D gene: .
clone size: .
J gene: TRBJ2-5
CDR3 protein: CSVEVGFGETQYF
CDR3 DNA: TGCAGCGTTGAAGTGGGCTTCGGAGAGACCCAGTACTTC

V gene: TRBV27
D gene: TRBD2
clone size: .
J gene: TRBJ2-1
CDR3 protein: CASSFLIAGGGNEQFF
CDR3 DNA: TGTGCCAGCAGTTTCCTTATAGCGGGAGGAGGGAATGAGCAGTTCTTC

V gene: TRBV6-5
D gene: .
clone size: .
J gene: TRBJ1-1
CDR3 protein: CASSGGAPNTEAFF
CDR3 DNA: TGTGCCAGCAGTGGCGGGGCTCCGAACACTGAAGCTTTCTTT

V gene: TRBV19
D gene: .
clone size: .
J gene: TRBJ2-3
CDR3 protein: CASREGQTDTQYF
CDR3 DNA: TGTGCCAGTAGGGAGGGACAGACAGATACGCAGTATTTT

V gene: TRBV5-6
D gene: .
clone size: .
J gene: TRBJ1-2
CDR3 protein: CASSPRGTLQNGYTF
CDR3 DNA: TGTGCCAGCAGCCCTCGAGGGACGCTACAAAATGGCTACACCTTC

V gene: TRBV2
D gene: .
clone size: .
J gene: TRBJ2-3
CDR3 protein: CASRGLTDTQYF
CDR3 DNA: TGTGCCAGCAGAGGACTCACAGATACGCAGTATTTT

V gene: TRBV5-4
D gene: .
clone size: few
J gene: TRBJ1-2
CDR3 protein: CASSLAGTGGYTF
CDR3 DNA: TGTGCCAGCAGCTTGGCAGGGACGGGAGGCTACACCTTC

V gene: TRBV30
D gene: .
clone size: .
J gene: TRBJ1-2
CDR3 protein: CAWSVQDGTNYGYTF
CDR3 DNA: TGTGCCTGGAGTGTACAGGACGGAACTAACTATGGCTACACCTTC

V gene: TRBV9
D gene: TRBD1
clone size: .
J gene: TRBJ1-5
CDR3 protein: CASSQQGVAQPQHF
CDR3 DNA: TGTGCCAGCAGCCAACAGGGGGTTGCTCAGCCCCAGCATTTT

V gene: TRBV19
D gene: .
clone size: .
J gene: TRBJ1-5
CDR3 protein: CASSKPRDNSLRHQPQHF
CDR3 DNA: TGTGCCAGTAGTAAACCCCGGGACAACTCTCTTCGCCATCAGCCCCAGCATTTT